Listed here are 6 T cell receptor beta chains from one sample, sequenced in a study of OX40 agonist ivuxolimab in advanced cancers. Generated by immunoSEQ multiplex PCR, the TCRdb table keeps only in-frame clones and is missing some. In the table there are 81,000 or so clones, approximately 94% of which are singletons. Sequenced here: CD4+ or CD8+ T cells sorted from blood, sampled in a trial of the OX40 agonist ivuxolimab. The source is an adult with an advanced solid tumor such as melanoma, head and neck, liver or kidney cancer.

This clone was detected only once. V gene TRBV7-9 combines with J gene TRBJ2-7; D is perhaps TRBD1 (5 bases). CDR3 length equals 15 residues. Germline CDR1 and CDR2: SEHNR and FQNEAQ (reference sequence). The ends were cut back, 5 bases at V and 2 bases at J, with 16 bases in the middle. The CDR3 protein is CASSPEEAGPYEQYF. The CDR3 DNA reads TGTGCCAGCAGCCCCGAGGAAGCAGGGCCCTACGAGCAGTACTTC.

The chain is built from TRBV7-9 and TRBJ2-7, with D perhaps TRBD1 (6 bases). CDR3 length: 14 residues. Germline values: CDR1 SEHNR, CDR2 FQNEAQ (reference sequence). Trimming cost V 5 bases and J 3 bases, with 14 bases left between them. The CDR3 sequence is CASSPPTGSYEQYF. The CDR3 region has the DNA TGTGCCAGCAGCCCTCCGACAGGCAGCTACGAGCAGTACTTC. Filled out from reference TRBV7-9 and TRBJ2-7, the complete variable domain reads DTGVSQNPRHKITKRGQNVTFRCDPISEHNRLYWYRQTLGQGPEFLTYFQNEAQLEKSRLLSDRFSAERPKGSFSTLEIQRTEQGDSAMYLCASSPPTGSYEQYFGPGTRLTVT.

This rearrangement joins TRBV7-9 to TRBJ1-1, with no clear D. V dropped 3 bases and J dropped 0 bases, with 11 bases sitting between them. CDR3 length: 15 amino acids. CDR1 and CDR2 from the germline V gene are SEHNR and FQNEAQ (reference sequence). In DNA, the CDR3 is TGTGCCAGCAGCTTCAGCGACGGAATGAACACTGAAGCTTTCTTT. Translating it yields CASSFSDGMNTEAFF.

V and J are TRBV19 and TRBJ1-5, with no clear D. The CDR3 loop spans 15 amino acids. Trimming left V 3 bases short and J 1 base short, with 10 bases between. Germline V CDR1 and CDR2: LNHDA, SQIVND (reference sequence). The CDR3 reads CASSIYRGSNQPQHF. In DNA, the CDR3 is TGTGCCAGTAGTATCTACCGGGGAAGCAATCAGCCCCAGCATTTT.

The J gene is TRBJ1-1, the V gene TRBV7-8; D is possibly TRBD1 (6 bases). V was clipped by 8 bases and J by 1 base, with 11 bases between them. Germline V gene data show CDR1 as SGHVS and CDR2 as FQNEAQ. CDR3 length equals 13 residues. CDR3 nucleotides: TGTGCCAGCCAGCCACAGGGGAACACTGAAGCTTTCTTT. Amino acid sequence: CASQPQGNTEAFF. Combining the CDR3 with reference TRBV7-8 and TRBJ1-1 gives the whole variable domain GAGVSQSPRYKVAKRGQDVALRCDPISGHVSLFWYQQALGQGPEFLTYFQNEAQLDKSGLPSDRFFAERPEGSVSTLKIQRTQQEDSAVYLCASQPQGNTEAFFGQGTRLTVV.

The V and J genes are TRBV18 and TRBJ2-5; D could derive from TRBD1 or TRBD2 (5 bases each). The germline V gene encodes CDR1 KGHSH and CDR2 LQKENI. V dropped 4 bases and J dropped 3 bases, with 9 bases sitting between them. CDR3 size: 13 residues. The CDR3: CASSRDGEETQYF. The CDR3 DNA reads as TGTGCCAGCTCACGGGACGGGGAAGAGACCCAGTACTTC.